The T cell receptor (beta chain) under discussion was sequenced for a study of T cell repertoires in cytomegalovirus infection. In the study overall: Public TCR beta signatures provided an indication of both CMV infection and a matching HLA type.

In the case of this clonotype: Its antigen is still unknown.

Study-wide results and caveats: The ex vivo response showed dominance by HLA-C-restricted CMV-specific TCR beta clonotypes. Pooled public TCR beta family frequency picked out CMV carriers with the relevant HLA.

J lost 5 bases, V lost 6 bases, and 4 bases had no gene match. CDR1 is DFQATT, CDR2 SNEGSKA, per germline (reference sequence). The CDR3 loop spans 12 amino acids. TCRdb itself ran the reads through MiXCR, one entry per CDR3 protein. Found here are 510,000 or so distinct CDR3 sequences, more than 20% of them singletons; the top ten hold over 10%. This receptor was obtained from a human donor in good health (CMV status not recorded). Some clones in this sample may be carry-over from other donors' samples. The sample comprised PBMCs. This sequence joins TRBV20-1 and TRBJ2-1, with TRBD2 matching over 7 bases. CDR3 sequence (DNA): TGCAGTGCCAGCGGGAACCACAATGAGCAGTTCTTC. It yields the protein CSASGNHNEQFF.